The T cell receptor beta chain described here comes from a study of T cell responses to AZD1222 COVID-19 vaccine. Sequencing was performed with immunoSEQ multiplex PCR; in TCRdb, only in-frame clones are kept and a portion is missing. The repertoire consists of approximately 120,000 clones, with around 87% occurring once and the leading ten covering 8% to 13%. With 0 bases removed from V and 7 bases from J, the gap between germline ends came to 9 bases. This CDR3 comprises 13 residues. Germline V gene sequence: CDR1 MNHEY, CDR2 SMNVEV (reference sequence). The V and J genes are TRBV27 and TRBJ1-1; D is unclear. The specimen was peripheral blood, collected on day 0 of AZD1222 vaccination. The sequence was collected from an adult in good health. The CDR3 DNA reads as TGTGCCAGCAGTTTATCAGGGAAGATTGAAGCTTTCTTT. Amino acid sequence: CASSLSGKIEAFF.